Given below is one T cell receptor (beta chain) in context. Antigen: not known. V was trimmed by 1 base and J by 1 base, leaving 16 bases between them. Germline CDR1 is SGHVS and CDR2 is FQNEAQ. The CDR3 has 17 residues. A multiplex PCR was run with 60 Vbeta primers and 13 Jbeta primers. The data were produced by immunoSEQ multiplex PCR, yet TCRdb's version contains in-frame clones alone and is incomplete. The table has 54,000 or so clones, about 71% seen once. The record originates from a study of cytomegalovirus exposure and HLA in healthy donors. Study-wide results and limits: Later genetic work tied a missense DCLRE1C variant to beta-chain V and J trimming. In a later analysis, the majority of CMV-associated beta chains seemingly showed HLA restriction. Accurate prediction of HLA-A and HLA-B alleles (for most subjects) was reportedly achieved from TCR beta sequences.

The receptor's source is a woman aged 55-69 years in good health and CMV-seropositive. The J gene is TRBJ2-5, the V gene TRBV7-8; perhaps TRBD1 as D (5 bases). Source material: PBMCs. CDR3 nucleotide sequence: TGTGCCAGCAGCTTAGTTCGACAGACGGGTGCCCAAGAGACCCAGTACTTC. This encodes CASSLVRQTGAQETQYF.